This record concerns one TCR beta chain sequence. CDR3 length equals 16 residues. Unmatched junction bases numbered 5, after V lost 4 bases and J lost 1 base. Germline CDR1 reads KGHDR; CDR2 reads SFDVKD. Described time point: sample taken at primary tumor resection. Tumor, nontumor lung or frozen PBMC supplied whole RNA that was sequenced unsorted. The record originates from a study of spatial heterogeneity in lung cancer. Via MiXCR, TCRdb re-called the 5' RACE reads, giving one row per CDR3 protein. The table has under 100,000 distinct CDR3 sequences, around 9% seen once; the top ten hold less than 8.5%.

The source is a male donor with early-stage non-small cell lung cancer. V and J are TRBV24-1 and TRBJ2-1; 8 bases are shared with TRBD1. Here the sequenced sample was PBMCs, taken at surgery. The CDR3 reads CATSDPGGASYNEQFF. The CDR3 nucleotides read TGTGCCACCAGTGACCCAGGGGGCGCGTCCTACAATGAGCAGTTCTTC.